The 20 T cell receptor beta chains listed next were all sequenced from one sample in a study of cytomegalovirus exposure and HLA in healthy donors (dated by TCRdb to about 2017). Library creation used the immunoSEQ multiplex PCR assay. For the multiplex PCR, a mixture combining 60 forward primers for TCR Vbeta segments and 13 reverse primers for TCR Jbeta segments was used. TCRdb retrieved this table from immuneACCESS and kept in-frame rearrangements only. Not all clones are present; in checked studies, unresolved V genes account for under half, and no reason is known for the remainder. This sample holds 150,000 to 200,000 clones; roughly 65% were observed only once. Of the sample, 4.5% falls within the top ten clones. The sample was PBMCs. The receptors derive from a young woman in good health and CMV-seropositive.

The chain employs TRBV9 and TRBJ2-2, with TRBD2 identical over 7 bases. The CDR3 totals 15 residues. Trimming cost V 0 bases and J 4 bases; bases outside gene matches: 3. Per germline, CDR1 SGDLS and CDR2 YYNGEE. The CDR3 here is CASSVEVAGTGELFF. CDR3 coding DNA: TGTGCCAGCAGCGTAGAAGTAGCGGGCACCGGGGAGCTGTTTTTT.

This clone showed up just a few times. The chain links TRBV25-1 to TRBJ1-1; the D gene is possibly TRBD1 (6 bases). Trimming removed 2 bases from V and 1 base from J, with 11 bases in between. The CDR3 consists of 15 residues. Germline V gene data show CDR1 as MGHDK and CDR2 as SYGVNS. This CDR3 reads CASSERRGTNTEAFF. The DNA for the CDR3 is TGTGCCAGCAGTGAACGTAGGGGGACGAACACTGAAGCTTTCTTT.

The chain uses TRBV9 and TRBJ1-2; D is unclear. The CDR3 loop spans 14 amino acids. The V gene lost 0 bases and the J gene lost 5 bases, with 11 bases spanning the gap. Germline V CDR1 and CDR2: SGDLS, YYNGEE. In DNA form, the CDR3 reads TGTGCCAGCAGCGTAGTACAGTCAACTTATGGCTACACCTTC. This encodes CASSVVQSTYGYTF.

This clone turned up a few times. The chain uses TRBV7-3 and TRBJ2-1; the match to TRBD2 covers 12 bases. The CDR3 consists of 18 residues. Looked up from germline, CDR1 is SGHTA and CDR2 is FQGTGA. V lost 2 bases, J lost 8 bases, and 13 bases stayed unmatched. The CDR3 DNA reads TGTGCCAGCAGCTTAGGGAGACTAGCGGGGGCTCCAGGCGATGAGCAGTTCTTC. As protein: CASSLGRLAGAPGDEQFF.

The chain is built from TRBV5-6 and TRBJ2-7; 8 bases align to TRBD1. The CDR3 sequence is 14 residues long. Germline CDR1 SGHDT, CDR2 YYEEEE. V lost 1 base and J lost 3; bases outside the gene matches: 3. The CDR3 sequence is CASSLRTGRYEQYF. CDR3 DNA sequence: TGTGCCAGCAGCTTGAGGACAGGGCGCTACGAGCAGTACTTC.

The chain joins TRBV7-9 to TRBJ2-2, with D unclear. The CDR3 has 14 residues. In germline, CDR1 is SEHNR, CDR2 FQNEAQ (reference sequence). The V end was cut by 2 bases, the J end by 8 bases, with 12 bases between. The CDR3, as DNA: TGTGCCAGCAGCTTAACATCAGTCGGGGGGGAGCTGTTTTTT. Translating it yields CASSLTSVGGELFF.

The chain joins TRBV18 to TRBJ2-4; 7 nucleotides line up with TRBD1. The CDR3 is made up of 13 amino acids. Trimming removed 2 bases from V and 10 bases from J; junction bases left unmatched: 5. Germline CDR1 and CDR2: KGHSH and LQKENI. The chain's CDR3 is CASSPVGQVIQYF. The CDR3 nucleotides are TGTGCCAGCTCACCAGTTGGACAGGTTATTCAGTACTTC.

The chain has TRBV9 and TRBJ2-3, with 9 bases lining up with TRBD2. The CDR3 loop spans 15 amino acids. CDR1 is SGDLS, CDR2 YYNGEE, per germline. Trimming removed 4 bases from V and 2 bases from J; junction bases left unmatched: 5. CDR3: CASSYSGGSTDTQYF. The CDR3 DNA reads TGTGCCAGCAGCTATAGCGGGGGCTCCACAGATACGCAGTATTTT.

The rearrangement uses TRBV4-1 and TRBJ1-5; the D gene is possibly TRBD1 (5 bases). There are 15 residues in the CDR3. Germline V gives CDR1 MGHRA, CDR2 YSYEKL. V lost 3 bases and J lost 5, with 14 bases in between. CDR3 sequence reads: CASSQYQGIDQPQHF. CDR3 nucleotide sequence: TGCGCCAGCAGCCAGTACCAGGGAATCGATCAGCCCCAGCATTTT.

This chain joins TRBV7-9 and TRBJ2-1, with 9 bases lining up with TRBD1. Germline V CDR1 and CDR2: SEHNR, FQNEAQ (reference sequence). The CDR3 consists of 14 residues. V lost 3 bases to trimming and J lost 7 bases; unmatched junction nucleotides: 4. CDR3 sequence: CASSFGTGRNEQFF. The CDR3 DNA follows: TGTGCCAGCAGCTTTGGGACAGGGAGGAATGAGCAGTTCTTC.

The rearrangement uses TRBV7-6 and TRBJ1-1, with no clear D. The CDR3 has 14 residues. The germline CDR1 and CDR2 sequences are SGHVS and FNYEAQ. V dropped 5 bases and J dropped 5 bases, with 15 bases sitting between them. The CDR3 spells CASSPTRGRTEAFF. The CDR3 region has the DNA TGTGCCAGCAGCCCTACGAGAGGGAGGACTGAAGCTTTCTTT.

The gene calls are TRBV15 and TRBJ1-4; D is perhaps TRBD1 (6 bases). Trimming removed 7 bases from V and 8 bases from J, with 17 bases in between. This CDR3 has 14 amino acids. CDR1 and CDR2 (germline): LNHNV, YYDKDF (reference sequence). The CDR3 DNA sequence: TGTGCCACCACGAACAGGGCGCCTCTCGAAAAACTGTTTTTT. Translation gives CATTNRAPLEKLFF.

The V gene is TRBV7-2, the J gene TRBJ2-3; 9 bases are shared with TRBD1. Germline loops: CDR1 SGHTA, CDR2 FQGNSA. The CDR3 totals 15 residues. Trimming took 4 bases from V and 8 from J; bases not matched to a gene: 10. CDR3: CASSSRTGVTGTQYF. CDR3 coding DNA: TGTGCCAGCAGCTCGAGGACAGGGGTTACGGGTACGCAGTATTTT.

The rearrangement links TRBV28 to TRBJ2-7; 7 nucleotides align to TRBD1. CDR1 MDHEN and CDR2 SYDVKM come from the germline V gene. The CDR3 is 12 residues long. Here the CDR3 reads CGSGTVNYEQYF. The CDR3 coding sequence is TGTGGATCCGGGACAGTGAACTACGAGCAGTACTTC.

This clone was observed a few times. This chain uses TRBV4-1 with TRBJ1-2, with D maybe TRBD1 (5 bases). The CDR3 consists of 16 residues. Trimming left V 3 bases short and J 4 bases short, with 18 bases between. The germline V gene has CDR1 MGHRA and CDR2 YSYEKL. In DNA, the CDR3 is TGCGCCAGCAGCCAGCCCCGGCGCGGGACTTTCTATGGCTACACCTTC. Translated: CASSQPRRGTFYGYTF.

J is TRBJ2-7 and V is TRBV29-1; 7 positions match TRBD1. CDR1 is SQVTM, CDR2 ANQGSEA, per germline. CDR3 length: 13 amino acids. Trimming removed 7 bases from V and 3 bases from J; junction bases left unmatched: 9. The DNA of the CDR3 is TGCAGCGCCGGGCGACAGGGTGACTACGAGCAGTACTTC. Amino acids: CSAGRQGDYEQYF.

This clone is judged medium-sized (0.01 to 0.1%). J is TRBJ1-5 and V is TRBV10-3; tentatively, D is TRBD1 (6 bases). CDR3 length: 14 residues. Germline V gene lookup returns CDR1 ENHRY and CDR2 SYGVKD. The germline V and J ends were trimmed by 6 bases and 0 bases, with 9 bases remaining between them. The DNA of the CDR3 is TGTGCCATCAGAGCACAGGGTAGCAATCAGCCCCAGCATTTT. Protein: CAIRAQGSNQPQHF.

The chain recombines TRBV27 with TRBJ2-1, with a possible D match to TRBD1 (6 bases). The CDR3 is made up of 12 amino acids. V was pared by 6 bases and J by 12 bases, with 15 bases between. CDR1 is MNHEY, CDR2 SMNVEV, per germline (reference sequence). Here the CDR3 reads CASSWPGHSQFF. In nucleotides, the CDR3 is TGTGCCAGCAGCTGGCCGGGACACTCGCAGTTCTTC.

This chain connects TRBV5-1 to TRBJ1-4, with D uncertain. Germline V gene sequence: CDR1 SGHRS, CDR2 YFSETQ. With 0 bases removed from V and 10 bases from J, the gap between germline ends came to 19 bases. This CDR3 contains 16 residues. The CDR3 bases are TGCGCCAGCAGCTTGGCCCCGACTCCTTCAATAGGAAAACTGTTTTTT. This translates into CASSLAPTPSIGKLFF.

V gene TRBV4-1 combines with J gene TRBJ2-1; 10 bases are shared with TRBD2. The V segment lost 3 bases and the J segment 10 bases; nucleotides outside the gene matches: 9. From germline, CDR1 is MGHRA and CDR2 YSYEKL. This CDR3 contains 15 residues. The CDR3 region has the DNA TGCGCCAGCAGCCAGGTCGAGCGGGGGGGGGAGGAGCAGTTCTTC. It codes for CASSQVERGGEEQFF.